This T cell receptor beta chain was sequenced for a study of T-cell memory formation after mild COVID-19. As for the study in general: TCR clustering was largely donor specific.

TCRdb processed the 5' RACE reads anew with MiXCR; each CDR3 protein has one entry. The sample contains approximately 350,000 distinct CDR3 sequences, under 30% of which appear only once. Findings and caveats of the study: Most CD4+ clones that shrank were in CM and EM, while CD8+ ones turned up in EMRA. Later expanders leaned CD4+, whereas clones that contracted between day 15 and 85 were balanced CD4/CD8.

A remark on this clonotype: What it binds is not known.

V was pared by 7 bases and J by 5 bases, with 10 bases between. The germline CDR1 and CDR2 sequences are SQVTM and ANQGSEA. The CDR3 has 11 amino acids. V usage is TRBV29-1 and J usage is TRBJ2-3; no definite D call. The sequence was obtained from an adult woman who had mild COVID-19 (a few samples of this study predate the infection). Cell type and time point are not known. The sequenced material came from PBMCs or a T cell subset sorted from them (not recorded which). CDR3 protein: CSAKTGDTQYF. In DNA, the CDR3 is TGCAGCGCCAAGACCGGAGATACGCAGTATTTT.